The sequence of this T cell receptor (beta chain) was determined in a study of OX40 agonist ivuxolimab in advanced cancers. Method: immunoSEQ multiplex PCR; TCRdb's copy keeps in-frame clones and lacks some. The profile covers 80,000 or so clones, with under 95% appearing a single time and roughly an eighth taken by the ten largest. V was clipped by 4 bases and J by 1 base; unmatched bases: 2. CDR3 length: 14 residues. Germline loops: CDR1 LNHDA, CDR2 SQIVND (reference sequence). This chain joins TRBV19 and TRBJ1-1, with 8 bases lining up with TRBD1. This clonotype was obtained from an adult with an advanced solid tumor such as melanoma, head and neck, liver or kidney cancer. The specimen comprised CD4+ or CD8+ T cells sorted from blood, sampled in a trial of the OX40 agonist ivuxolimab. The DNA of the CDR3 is TGTGCCAGTAGTACGGGGACAGGGAACACTGAAGCTTTCTTT. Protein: CASSTGTGNTEAFF.